This T cell receptor (beta chain) was identified in a study of cytomegalovirus exposure and HLA in healthy donors. The CDR3 contains 14 residues. Trimming at V came to 6 bases and at J to 1 base, leaving 4 bases not matched to a gene. Germline lookup yields CDR1 SGDLS and CDR2 YYNGEE. PCR was performed using 60 Vbeta and 13 Jbeta primers. Sequencing used immunoSEQ multiplex PCR; TCRdb keeps in-frame clones, though not all of them. The repertoire consists of over 150,000 clones, with 80% to 85% occurring once and the leading ten covering 6.5%. The chain uses TRBV9 and TRBJ2-3, with TRBD2 matching 8 bases. The source of this sequence is a woman between 50 and 59 years old in good health and CMV-seropositive. Material: PBMCs. This CDR3 reads CASNRGGGTDTQYF. In nucleotides, the CDR3 is TGTGCCAGCAATCGGGGGGGCGGCACAGATACGCAGTATTTT.